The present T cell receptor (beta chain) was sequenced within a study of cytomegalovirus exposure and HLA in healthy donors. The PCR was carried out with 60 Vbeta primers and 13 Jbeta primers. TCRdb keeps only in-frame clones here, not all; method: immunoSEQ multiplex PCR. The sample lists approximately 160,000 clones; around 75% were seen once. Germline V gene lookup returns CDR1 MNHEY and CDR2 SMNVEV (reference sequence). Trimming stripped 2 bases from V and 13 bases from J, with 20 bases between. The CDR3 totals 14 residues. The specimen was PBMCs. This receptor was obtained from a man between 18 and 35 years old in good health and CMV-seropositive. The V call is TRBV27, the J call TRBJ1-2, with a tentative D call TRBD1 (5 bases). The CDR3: CASSLTGASRPPTF. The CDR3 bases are TGTGCCAGCAGTTTAACTGGGGCCTCTCGGCCACCCACCTTC.